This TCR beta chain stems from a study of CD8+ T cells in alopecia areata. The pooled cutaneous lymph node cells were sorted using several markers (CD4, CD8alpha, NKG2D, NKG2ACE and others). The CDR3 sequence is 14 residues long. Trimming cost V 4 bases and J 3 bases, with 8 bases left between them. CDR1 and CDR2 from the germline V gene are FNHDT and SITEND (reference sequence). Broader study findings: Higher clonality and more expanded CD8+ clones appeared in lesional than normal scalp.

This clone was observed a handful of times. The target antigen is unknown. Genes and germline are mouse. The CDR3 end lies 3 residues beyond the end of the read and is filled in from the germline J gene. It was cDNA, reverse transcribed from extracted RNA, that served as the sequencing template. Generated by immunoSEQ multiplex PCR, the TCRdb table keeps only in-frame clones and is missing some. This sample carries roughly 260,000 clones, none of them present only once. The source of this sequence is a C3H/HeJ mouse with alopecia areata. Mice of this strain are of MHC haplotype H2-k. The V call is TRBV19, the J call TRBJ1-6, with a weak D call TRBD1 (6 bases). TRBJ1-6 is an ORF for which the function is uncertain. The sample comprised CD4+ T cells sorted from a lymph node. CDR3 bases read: TGTGCCAGCAGTGGGGACAACTATAATTCGCCC. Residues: CASSGDNYNSP. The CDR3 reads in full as CASSGDNYNSPLYF.